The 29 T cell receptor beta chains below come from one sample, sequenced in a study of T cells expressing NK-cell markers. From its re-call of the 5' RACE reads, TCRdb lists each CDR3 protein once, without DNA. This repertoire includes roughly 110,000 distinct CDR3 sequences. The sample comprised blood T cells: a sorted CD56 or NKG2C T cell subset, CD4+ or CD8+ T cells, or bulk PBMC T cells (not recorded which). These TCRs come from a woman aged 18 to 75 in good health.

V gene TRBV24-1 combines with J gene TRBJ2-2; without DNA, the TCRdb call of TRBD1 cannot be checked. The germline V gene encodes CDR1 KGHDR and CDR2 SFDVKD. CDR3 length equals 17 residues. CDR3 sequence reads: CATSDLRTGTHTGELFF.

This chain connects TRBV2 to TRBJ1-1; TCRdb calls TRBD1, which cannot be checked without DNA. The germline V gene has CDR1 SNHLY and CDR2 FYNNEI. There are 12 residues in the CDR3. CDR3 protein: CASNQGETEAFF.

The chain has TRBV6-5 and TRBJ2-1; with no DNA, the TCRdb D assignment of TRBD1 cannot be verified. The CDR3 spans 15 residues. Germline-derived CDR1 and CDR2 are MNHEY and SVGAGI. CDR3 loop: CASSYTPGIYNEQFF.

Here the CDR3 reads CATTDRSSYEQYF. The chain carries TRBV7-9 and TRBJ2-7. The CDR3 length is 13 residues. CDR1 and CDR2 from the germline V gene are SEHNR and FQNEAQ (reference sequence). Full variable domain (remainder filled in from reference TRBV7-9 and TRBJ2-7): DTGVSQNPRHKITKRGQNVTFRCDPISEHNRLYWYRQTLGQGPEFLTYFQNEAQLEKSRLLSDRFSAERPKGSFSTLEIQRTEQGDSAMYLCATTDRSSYEQYFGPGTRLTVT.

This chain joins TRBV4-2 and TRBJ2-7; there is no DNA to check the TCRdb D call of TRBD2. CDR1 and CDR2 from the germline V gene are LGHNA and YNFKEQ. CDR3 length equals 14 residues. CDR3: CASSQDTVARTPYF.

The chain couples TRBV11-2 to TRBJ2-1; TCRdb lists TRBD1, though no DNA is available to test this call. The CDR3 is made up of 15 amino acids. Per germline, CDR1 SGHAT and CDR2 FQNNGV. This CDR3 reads CATAAREATYNEQFF.

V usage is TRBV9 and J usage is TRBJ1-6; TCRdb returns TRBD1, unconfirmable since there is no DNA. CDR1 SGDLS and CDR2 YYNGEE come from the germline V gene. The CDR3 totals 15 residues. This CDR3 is CASTGDRGDNSPLHF. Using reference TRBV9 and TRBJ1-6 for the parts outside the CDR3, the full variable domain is DSGVTQTPKHLITATGQRVTLRCSPRSGDLSVYWYQQSLDQGLQFLIQYYNGEERAKGNILERFSAQQFPDLHSELNLSSLELGDSALYFCASTGDRGDNSPLHFGNGTRLTVT.

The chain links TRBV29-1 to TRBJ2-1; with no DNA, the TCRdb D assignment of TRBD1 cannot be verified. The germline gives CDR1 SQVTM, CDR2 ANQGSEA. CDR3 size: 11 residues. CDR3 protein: CSPQGNNEQFF.

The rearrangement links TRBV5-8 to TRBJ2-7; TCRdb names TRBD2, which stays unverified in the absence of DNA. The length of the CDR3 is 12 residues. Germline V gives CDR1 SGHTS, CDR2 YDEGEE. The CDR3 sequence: CASPGRGEEQYF.

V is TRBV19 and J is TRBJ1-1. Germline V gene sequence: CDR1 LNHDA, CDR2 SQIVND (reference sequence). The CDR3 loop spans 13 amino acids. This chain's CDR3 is CASSIGSGTEAFF.

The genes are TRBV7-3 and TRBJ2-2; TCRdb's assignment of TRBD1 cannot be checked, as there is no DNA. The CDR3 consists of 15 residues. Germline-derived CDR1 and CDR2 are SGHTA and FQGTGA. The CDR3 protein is CASSLPGDLVGELFF. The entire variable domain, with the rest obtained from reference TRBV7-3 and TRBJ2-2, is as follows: GAGVSQTPSNKVTEKGKYVELRCDPISGHTALYWYRQSLGQGPEFLIYFQGTGAADDSGLPNDRFFAVRPEGSVSTLKIQRTERGDSAVYLCASSLPGDLVGELFFGEGSRLTVL.

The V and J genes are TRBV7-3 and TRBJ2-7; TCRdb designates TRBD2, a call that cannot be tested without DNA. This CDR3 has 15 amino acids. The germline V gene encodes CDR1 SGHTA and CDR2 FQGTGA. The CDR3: CASSAGTSGSYEQYF.

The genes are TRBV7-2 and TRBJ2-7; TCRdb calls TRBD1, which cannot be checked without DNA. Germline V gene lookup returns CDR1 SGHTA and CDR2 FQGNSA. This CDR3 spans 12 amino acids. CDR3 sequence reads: CASSLSRGEQYF.

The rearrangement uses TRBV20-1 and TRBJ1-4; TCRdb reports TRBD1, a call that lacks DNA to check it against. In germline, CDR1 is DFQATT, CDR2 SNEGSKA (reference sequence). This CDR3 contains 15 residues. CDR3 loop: CSARVGAPLNEKLFF.

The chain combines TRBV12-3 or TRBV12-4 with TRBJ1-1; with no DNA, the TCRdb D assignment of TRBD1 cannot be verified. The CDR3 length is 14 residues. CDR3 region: CASSPRGPRTEAFF.

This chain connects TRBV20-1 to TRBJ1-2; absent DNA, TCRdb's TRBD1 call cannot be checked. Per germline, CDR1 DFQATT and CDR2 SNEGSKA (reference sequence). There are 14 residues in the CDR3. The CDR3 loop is CSARDLGDSYGYTF.

This chain's CDR3 is CASSLLGGQGETQYF. V usage is TRBV27 and J usage is TRBJ2-5; TCRdb lists TRBD1, though no DNA is available to test this call. The CDR3 runs 15 residues. Germline loops: CDR1 MNHEY, CDR2 SMNVEV (reference sequence).

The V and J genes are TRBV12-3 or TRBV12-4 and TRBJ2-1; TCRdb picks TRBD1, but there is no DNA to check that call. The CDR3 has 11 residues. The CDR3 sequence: CASSSGSSEFF.

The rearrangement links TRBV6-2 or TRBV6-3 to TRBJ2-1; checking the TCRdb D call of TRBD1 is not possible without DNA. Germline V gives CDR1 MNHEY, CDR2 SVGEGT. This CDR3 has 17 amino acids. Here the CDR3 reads CASSYSPLSYSYNEQFF.

The CDR3 region is CASSLEGGRAYEQYF. V and J are TRBV7-9 and TRBJ2-7; TCRdb names TRBD1, which stays unverified in the absence of DNA. The CDR3 is made up of 15 amino acids. Germline V lookup: CDR1 SEHNR, CDR2 FQNEAQ (reference sequence).

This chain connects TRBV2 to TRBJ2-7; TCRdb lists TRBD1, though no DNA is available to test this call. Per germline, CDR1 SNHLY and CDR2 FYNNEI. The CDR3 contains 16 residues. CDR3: CASSDLAKQDFYEQYF.

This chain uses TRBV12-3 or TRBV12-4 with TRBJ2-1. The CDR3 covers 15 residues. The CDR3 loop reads CASSLGCSSYNEQFF.

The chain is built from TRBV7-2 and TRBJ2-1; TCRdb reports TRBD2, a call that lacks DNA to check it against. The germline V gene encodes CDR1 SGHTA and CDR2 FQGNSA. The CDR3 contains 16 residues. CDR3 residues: CASSPVGGGVRNEQFF.

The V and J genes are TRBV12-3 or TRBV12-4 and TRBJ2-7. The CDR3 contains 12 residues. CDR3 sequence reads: CASSSLAGEQYF.

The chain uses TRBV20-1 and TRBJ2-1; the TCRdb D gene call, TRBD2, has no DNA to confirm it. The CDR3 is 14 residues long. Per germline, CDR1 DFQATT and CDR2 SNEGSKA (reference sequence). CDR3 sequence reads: CSADAEVAGNEQFF.

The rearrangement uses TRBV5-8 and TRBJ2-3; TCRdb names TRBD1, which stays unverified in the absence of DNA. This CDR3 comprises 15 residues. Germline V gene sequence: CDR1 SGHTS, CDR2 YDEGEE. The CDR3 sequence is CASSLVAGVSDTQYF.

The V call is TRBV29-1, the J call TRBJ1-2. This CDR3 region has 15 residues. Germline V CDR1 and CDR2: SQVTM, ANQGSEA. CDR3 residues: CSVGTLARLREGYTF.

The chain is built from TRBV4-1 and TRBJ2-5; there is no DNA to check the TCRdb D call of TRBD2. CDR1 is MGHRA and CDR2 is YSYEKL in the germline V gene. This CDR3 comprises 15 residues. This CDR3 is CASSFRVGEAETQYF.

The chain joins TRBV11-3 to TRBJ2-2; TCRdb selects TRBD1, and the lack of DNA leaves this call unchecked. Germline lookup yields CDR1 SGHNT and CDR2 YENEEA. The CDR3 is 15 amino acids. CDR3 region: CASSHMTGDTGELFF.